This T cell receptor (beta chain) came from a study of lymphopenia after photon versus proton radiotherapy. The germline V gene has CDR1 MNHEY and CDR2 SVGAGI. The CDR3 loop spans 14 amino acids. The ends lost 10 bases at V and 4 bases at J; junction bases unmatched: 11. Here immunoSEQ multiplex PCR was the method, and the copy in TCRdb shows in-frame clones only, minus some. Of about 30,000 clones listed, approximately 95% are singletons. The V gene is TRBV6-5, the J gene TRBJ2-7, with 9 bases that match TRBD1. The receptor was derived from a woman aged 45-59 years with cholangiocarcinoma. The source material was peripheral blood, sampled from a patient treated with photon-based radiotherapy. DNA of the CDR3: TGTGCCACCGCCCTGGGACAGGGACGTTACGAGCAGTACTTC. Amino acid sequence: CATALGQGRYEQYF.